This T cell receptor beta chain appears in the sequencing data of a study of shared clonotypes between healthy human individuals. Findings of the study overall: Sequencing depth was expected to influence donor clonotype sharing.

The germline gives CDR1 SGHNT, CDR2 YYREEE (reference sequence). V gave up 4 bases and J gave up 0 bases; unmatched junction bases: 3. This CDR3 has 15 residues. In regard to this clone: Antigen: not known.

The DNA input per sorted-subset replicate PCR was around 200 ng, corresponding to 25,000 to 30,000 T cell genomes. The method was immunoSEQ multiplex PCR; TCRdb's version includes in-frame clones alone and lacks a portion of them. Here the sample spans about 670,000 clones, roughly 78% being singletons. The V gene is TRBV5-4, the J gene TRBJ2-7, with 11 bases that match TRBD2. The specimen was memory CD4+ T cells sorted from blood. Subset reported: CD45RA-negative fraction. The source is a woman aged 25 to 39 in good health. CDR3 coding DNA: TGTGCCAGCAGCACTAGCGGGGGCGGCTCCTACGAGCAGTACTTC. Translation gives CASSTSGGGSYEQYF.